The following is a T cell receptor (beta chain) sequence with its context. The target antigen is unknown. This sample is part of a study of T cells and copy number aberrations in small-cell lung cancer. The CDR3 length is 10 residues. V was shortened by 5 bases and J by 4 bases, with 6 bases between the two germline ends. Germline V CDR1 and CDR2: DFQATT, SNEGSKA (reference sequence). Study-wide results and caveats: Adjacent lung showed higher T-cell richness and clonality than tumors; density difference nonsignificant.

The repertoire was sequenced with immunoSEQ multiplex PCR; TCRdb's copy has only in-frame clones and lacks some. The sample lists about 2,600 clones; approximately 86% were seen once. Normal lung samples lay at least 2 cm from the tumor margin. The V gene is TRBV20-1, the J gene TRBJ2-7; perhaps TRBD1 as D (6 bases). The material sequenced was normal tissue next to the tumor. The sequence was obtained from an older man with small cell lung cancer. The CDR3 is CSAGQYEQYF. Written as DNA, the CDR3 is TGCAGTGCTGGACAGTACGAGCAGTACTTC.